The 11 T cell receptor beta chains below all came from one sample that was sequenced in a study of T cell repertoires in cytomegalovirus infection. A single record per CDR3 protein comes from TCRdb applying MiXCR to the reads. The table shows hundreds of thousands of distinct CDR3 sequences, with 10% to 12% occurring only once. The specimen sequenced was PBMCs. All receptors derive from a human donor in good health (CMV status not recorded). Some clones in this sample may be carry-over from other donors' samples.

This clonotype was detected many times. CDR3 sequence reads: CASSFEKGYQPQHF. The CDR3 DNA is TGTGCCAGCAGTTTCGAGAAGGGGTATCAGCCCCAGCATTTT. The rearrangement links TRBV27 to TRBJ1-5, with D possibly TRBD1 on 5 matching bases. Germline-derived CDR1 and CDR2 are MNHEY and SMNVEV (reference sequence). The CDR3 contains 14 residues. V lost 3 bases, J lost 5 bases, and 11 bases lay in between.

Written as DNA, the CDR3 is TGTGCCAGCAGCTCCCAAATCGGGGGGGCCTACGAGCAGTACTTC. Protein: CASSSQIGGAYEQYF. The V gene is TRBV13, the J gene TRBJ2-7, with 8 bases fitting TRBD2. The CDR3 is 15 amino acids. CDR1 PRHDT and CDR2 FYEKMQ come from the germline V gene (reference sequence). V shed 4 bases and J 2 bases; nucleotides not matched to a gene: 7. Together with reference TRBV13 and TRBJ2-7, the CDR3 gives the full variable domain: AAGVIQSPRHLIKEKRETATLKCYPIPRHDTVYWYQQGPGQDPQFLISFYEKMQSDKGSIPDRFSAQQFSDYHSELNMSSLELGDSALYFCASSSQIGGAYEQYFGPGTRLTVT.

This clonotype came up many times. The chain is built from TRBV7-6 and TRBJ2-1; 7 nucleotides agree with TRBD2. V was clipped by 1 base and J by 5 bases; unmatched bases: 8. Germline-derived CDR1 and CDR2 are SGHVS and FNYEAQ. The CDR3 sequence is 16 residues long. The CDR3 DNA follows: TGTGCCAGCAGCTTAGAGCCTAGCGGTCGTAACAATGAGCAGTTCTTC. Translating gives CASSLEPSGRNNEQFF.

Comment on this clonotype: An end of the junction does not agree with germline; a read error may underlie this. The V gene is TRBV4-1, the J gene TRBJ1-1, with D unresolved. The CDR3 loop spans 14 amino acids. In germline, CDR1 is MGHRA, CDR2 YSYEKL. CDR3 coding DNA: TGTGCCAGCAGCCAATCCTCCAAGAACACTGAAGCTTTCTTT. Translated: CASSQSSKNTEAFF.

This clonotype has just a few counts. The rearrangement links TRBV6-5 to TRBJ1-1; 11 nucleotides agree with TRBD1. The CDR3 is 15 residues long. V was clipped by 6 bases and J by 1 base; unmatched bases: 4. CDR1 is MNHEY, CDR2 SVGAGI, per germline. CDR3 protein: CASRGQGAWNTEAFF. CDR3 DNA: TGTGCCAGCAGAGGACAGGGGGCATGGAACACTGAAGCTTTCTTT.

This clonotype has ten or more counts. The chain has TRBV4-2 and TRBJ2-3; 10 positions match TRBD2. Trimming at V came to 0 bases and at J to 2 bases, leaving 8 bases not matched to a gene. This CDR3 is built from 18 residues. Germline V gene sequence: CDR1 LGHNA, CDR2 YNFKEQ. CDR3 loop: CASSQDSGTSGTTDTQYF. In DNA form, the CDR3 reads TGTGCCAGCAGCCAAGATAGTGGTACTAGCGGGACCACAGATACGCAGTATTTT.

This clonotype was counted between two and nine times. The chain combines TRBV12-5 with TRBJ2-1; D is perhaps TRBD2 (6 bases). Germline CDR1 reads LGHNT; CDR2 reads FRNRAP. Trimming cost V 1 base and J 6 bases, with 19 bases left between them. This CDR3 is built from 17 residues. The CDR3 DNA sequence: TGTGCTAGTGGTTTGGCCGTCAACCCGACTAGTTTCAATGAGCAGTTCTTC. Protein: CASGLAVNPTSFNEQFF.

This clonotype was seen repeatedly, ten times or more. This sequence joins TRBV12-3 or TRBV12-4 and TRBJ2-1, with 8 nucleotides matching TRBD2. The CDR3 has 15 amino acids. V lost 3 bases, J lost 8 bases, and 9 bases stayed unmatched. CDR3 sequence: CASSFRPGGPYEQFF. The DNA for the CDR3 is TGTGCCAGCAGTTTTAGGCCGGGAGGGCCCTATGAGCAGTTCTTC.

Only a few counts were recorded for this clonotype. This chain links TRBV5-6 with TRBJ2-1; 11 nucleotides line up with TRBD1. From germline, CDR1 is SGHDT and CDR2 YYEEEE. The CDR3 contains 16 residues. V lost 4 bases to trimming and J lost 7 bases; unmatched junction nucleotides: 10. The DNA for the CDR3 is TGTGCCAGCAGCCCGTTGTCGGGGGACAGGGGGAATGAGCAGTTCTTC. Translation: CASSPLSGDRGNEQFF.

The chain couples TRBV19 to TRBJ2-2; the match to TRBD1 covers 7 bases. With V trimmed by 9 bases and J by 6 bases, 13 bases remained unmatched. The CDR3 contains 15 residues. The germline V gene encodes CDR1 LNHDA and CDR2 SQIVND (reference sequence). As DNA, the CDR3 is TGTGCCAGGTTCCCGACAGGGCATCTTCCCGGGGAGCTGTTTTTT. Its translation is CARFPTGHLPGELFF.

This clonotype was found many times. The rearrangement uses TRBV19 and TRBJ1-2; 9 nucleotides agree with TRBD1. After removal of 4 bases from V and 5 bases from J, the junction contained 5 bases not matched to a gene. The CDR3 is 14 amino acids. From germline, CDR1 is LNHDA and CDR2 SQIVND (reference sequence). The CDR3 DNA reads TGTGCCAGTAGTACTCCGGGACAGGGTTATGGCTACACCTTC. Protein: CASSTPGQGYGYTF. Drawing the rest from reference TRBV19 and TRBJ1-2, the complete variable domain is DGGITQSPKYLFRKEGQNVTLSCEQNLNHDAMYWYRQDPGQGLRLIYYSQIVNDFQKGDIAEGYSVSREKKESFPLTVTSAQKNPTAFYLCASSTPGQGYGYTFGSGTRLTVV.